A selection of T cell receptor beta chains follows, all from one sample in a study of T cell responses to AZD1222 COVID-19 vaccine. This table comes from immunoSEQ multiplex PCR, and its TCRdb copy is limited to in-frame clones, with some not included. The sample has over 100,000 clones, 65% to 90% seen once; the top ten hold around 7.9%. Sequenced material: peripheral blood, taken 28 days after the second dose of the MenACWY control vaccine. These receptors all stem from an adult who received the MenACWY meningococcal vaccine as a control. Both conserved end residues are part of each CDR3. Each record gives: J gene, D gene, clone size, V gene, CDR3 DNA, CDR3 protein. A D gene is named only where the DNA matches it firmly. A row's size may be missing; if present it is once, few, many or a size class.

j_call: TRBJ1-5
d_call: TRBD1
clone_size: .
v_call: TRBV5-6
cdr3_nt: TGTGCCAGCAGCTCAACAGGGGTGCCTCGCAATCAGCCCCAGCATTTT
cdr3_aa: CASSSTGVPRNQPQHF

j_call: TRBJ1-1
d_call: TRBD1
clone_size: .
v_call: TRBV18
cdr3_nt: TGTGCCAGCTCAATAGGACAGGGCATGAACACTGAAGCTTTCTTT
cdr3_aa: CASSIGQGMNTEAFF

j_call: TRBJ1-4
d_call: .
clone_size: .
v_call: TRBV11-2
cdr3_nt: TGTGCCAGCAGCTTGGGGGCCGCAGGGGTAACTAATGAAAAACTGTTTTTT
cdr3_aa: CASSLGAAGVTNEKLFF

j_call: TRBJ1-2
d_call: .
clone_size: .
v_call: TRBV7-2
cdr3_nt: TGTGCCAGCAGCCCCCCGGAGCTGGGGCTGGGTGGCTACACCTTC
cdr3_aa: CASSPPELGLGGYTF

j_call: TRBJ2-1
d_call: .
clone_size: .
v_call: TRBV11-3
cdr3_nt: TGTGCCAGCAGCTTAATTGCAGGACACAATGAGCAGTTCTTC
cdr3_aa: CASSLIAGHNEQFF

j_call: TRBJ1-2
d_call: .
clone_size: .
v_call: TRBV5-1
cdr3_nt: TGCGCCAGCAGTTCCTACCCCACGGACGGCTACACCTTC
cdr3_aa: CASSSYPTDGYTF

j_call: TRBJ1-6
d_call: .
clone_size: few
v_call: TRBV12-3/TRBV12-4
cdr3_nt: TGTGCCAGCAGCCTTGTCGGGTTACCACCCCTCCACTTT
cdr3_aa: CASSLVGLPPLHF

j_call: TRBJ1-6
d_call: .
clone_size: .
v_call: TRBV27
cdr3_nt: TGTGCCAGCAGTTTTCAGGTTACAGATAATTCACCCCTCCACTTT
cdr3_aa: CASSFQVTDNSPLHF

j_call: TRBJ1-5
d_call: TRBD1
clone_size: .
v_call: TRBV14
cdr3_nt: TGTGCCAGCAGCCCGGGACAGGGCCAGCCCCAGCATTTT
cdr3_aa: CASSPGQGQPQHF

j_call: TRBJ2-1
d_call: .
clone_size: .
v_call: TRBV5-4
cdr3_nt: TGTGCCAGCAGCTCTCCGGGGAACTACAATGAGCAGTTCTTC
cdr3_aa: CASSSPGNYNEQFF

j_call: TRBJ1-4
d_call: .
clone_size: .
v_call: TRBV7-9
cdr3_nt: TGTGCCAGCAGCCTCCTACAGGGAGCGAGACTGTTTTTT
cdr3_aa: CASSLLQGARLFF

j_call: TRBJ2-3
d_call: TRBD1
clone_size: .
v_call: TRBV28
cdr3_nt: TGTGCCAGCAGTTCGTCATCAGGGGGCGCCCCAGATACGCAGTATTTT
cdr3_aa: CASSSSSGGAPDTQYF

j_call: TRBJ2-7
d_call: TRBD2
clone_size: .
v_call: TRBV9
cdr3_nt: TGTGCCAGCAGCCCCGAGGGGACTAGCGGGAGCTACGAGCAGTACTTC
cdr3_aa: CASSPEGTSGSYEQYF

j_call: TRBJ2-7
d_call: .
clone_size: .
v_call: TRBV29-1
cdr3_nt: TGCAGCGTTGAAGAGGGTACTGGTTACGAGCAGTACTTC
cdr3_aa: CSVEEGTGYEQYF

j_call: TRBJ1-6
d_call: .
clone_size: .
v_call: TRBV18
cdr3_nt: TGTGCCAGCTCGTACCGGGACAAGGGAGGGGATTCACCCCTCCACTTT
cdr3_aa: CASSYRDKGGDSPLHF

j_call: TRBJ2-7
d_call: TRBD2
clone_size: .
v_call: TRBV3-1/TRBV3-2
cdr3_nt: TGTGCCAGCAGCCCTAGACTAGCGGGAGACAACGAGCAGTACTTC
cdr3_aa: CASSPRLAGDNEQYF

j_call: TRBJ1-2
d_call: TRBD1
clone_size: few
v_call: TRBV5-4
cdr3_nt: TGTGCCAGCAGCTCCGGAGGGGGGGACAGTGGCTACACCTTC
cdr3_aa: CASSSGGGDSGYTF

j_call: TRBJ2-7
d_call: .
clone_size: .
v_call: TRBV20-1
cdr3_nt: TGCAGTGCTGGGGGTGGAGACAAGCAGTACTTC
cdr3_aa: CSAGGGDKQYF

j_call: TRBJ2-3
d_call: TRBD2
clone_size: .
v_call: TRBV4-2
cdr3_nt: TGTGCCAGCAGCCAGAGCGGGGGACGCGGCACAGATACGCAGTATTTT
cdr3_aa: CASSQSGGRGTDTQYF

j_call: TRBJ2-2
d_call: .
clone_size: few
v_call: TRBV5-8
cdr3_nt: TGTGCCAGCAGCTTGCTGGTCAGGCGGACCACCGGGGAGCTGTTTTTT
cdr3_aa: CASSLLVRRTTGELFF

j_call: TRBJ1-5
d_call: .
clone_size: .
v_call: TRBV7-9
cdr3_nt: TGTGCCAGCAGCTTAGGGGCAGGGAATCAGCCCCAGCATTTT
cdr3_aa: CASSLGAGNQPQHF

j_call: TRBJ1-1
d_call: .
clone_size: .
v_call: TRBV5-1
cdr3_nt: TGCGCCAGCAGCGAAAACAGCGACACTGAAGCTTTCTTT
cdr3_aa: CASSENSDTEAFF

j_call: TRBJ1-5
d_call: TRBD1
clone_size: .
v_call: TRBV5-6
cdr3_nt: TGTGCCAGCAGCCGGGTTGGACAGGGAGAGAGCAATCAGCCCCAGCATTTT
cdr3_aa: CASSRVGQGESNQPQHF

j_call: TRBJ1-5
d_call: TRBD1
clone_size: .
v_call: TRBV30
cdr3_nt: TGTGCCTGGAAAAGGGCGGACAGGGAGGCACAGCCCCAGCATTTT
cdr3_aa: CAWKRADREAQPQHF